The source of this TCR beta chain is a study of cytomegalovirus exposure and HLA in healthy donors. V was clipped by 0 bases and J by 0 bases; unmatched bases: 2. Germline CDR1 is SGHKS and CDR2 is YYEKEE (reference sequence). The CDR3 is made up of 15 amino acids. In regard to this clone: Its target is unknown.

Study-wide results and limits: Sequencing likely caused a cluster of highly shared sequence variants.

The PCR used 60 Vbeta and 13 Jbeta primers. The table came from immunoSEQ multiplex PCR; TCRdb's copy has only in-frame clones and leaves some out. Reported are 95,000 to 110,000 clones; the ten largest clones contain approximately 3.7%. The clonotype comes from a man between 40 and 49 years old in good health and CMV-seronegative. The sample taken for sequencing was PBMCs. The genes are TRBV5-5 and TRBJ1-1; TRBD1 matches at 7 bases. The CDR3 DNA is TGTGCCAGCAGCTTGGGGGGGACAGTGAACACTGAAGCTTTCTTT. Encoded protein: CASSLGGTVNTEAFF.